What follows is one TCR beta chain and its context. The data belong to a study of sequential checkpoint blockade in melanoma. Study in general: First-line arms were nivolumab then ipilimumab, or the reverse, randomized 1:1. Maintenance nivolumab came after either treatment sequence.

The CDR3 loop spans 16 amino acids. Germline V CDR1 and CDR2: MGHRA, YSYEKL. The V segment lost 8 bases and the J segment 6 bases; nucleotides outside the gene matches: 16. Treatment indicated: randomized to nivolumab then ipilimumab (arm A) or the reverse (arm B). No patient had prior DNA-damaging chemotherapy. PBMC sorting kept live CD3+CD8+ cells without CD19 or CD56. Here immunoSEQ multiplex PCR was the method, and the copy in TCRdb shows in-frame clones only, minus some. Altogether under 20,000 clones are present, 50% to 65% being singletons, with the ten largest covering 17%. The source is a human donor with melanoma. Source: CD8+ T cells sorted from blood (inferred from file names), taken from a patient given nivolumab and ipilimumab in sequence. V is TRBV4-1 and J is TRBJ1-5; 7 positions agree with TRBD1. The CDR3 region has the DNA TGCGCCAGCTCGCCGAAGGGGACAGTAGGGAGTCAGCCCCAGCATTTT. Translation: CASSPKGTVGSQPQHF.